This TCR beta chain was recovered during a study of blood T cell repertoires in COVID-19 (dated by TCRdb to the early 2020s). For the wider study: Samples from collaborators originated in the United States, Italy and Spain and spanned both the acute and convalescent phases of COVID-19. Sample metadata almost always included a de-identified subject ID, COVID-19 status, age in years and sex. The material from the prospective study consisted of cDNA or gDNA derived from T cells, B-cell-depleted T cells, or PBMCs. Deeply sampled blood TCRbeta repertoires from subjects exposed to, actively infected with, or recovered from COVID-19 were included in the dataset. Where available, HLA class I and class II types were taken from metadata supplied by the sample provider and were not determined by assay-based typing. A freely available public database, intended as a resource for researchers studying the immune response to SARS-CoV-2, is where the repertoires were released. Samples were obtained from the ongoing ImmuneRACE study (first 160 participants) and from 1,200 or so subjects provided by 6 global collaborators. Findings and caveats that apply to the study as a whole: Clinical and demographic metadata were provided uncurated, with the amount varying by source and participant.

Concerning this clone: No antigen is known for it. Base qualities are missing; no much larger clone stands one base away.

Taken from cysteine to phenylalanine, the CDR3 has 15 residues. Only the CDR3 DNA is retained, 45 bases long and in frame from the first base. V ends up 1 base short and J 1 base short, with an unmatched junction base count of 2. CDR1 SGHTS and CDR2 YDEGEE were looked up in the germline V gene. In the prospective study, participants were roughly 18 to 90 years old, resided in approximately 22 geographic areas of the United States, and were enrolled through a virtual design. To assign participants to cohorts, the prospective study relied on clinical history that participants themselves reported in a screening survey and a study questionnaire. Recovered participants in ImmuneRACE Cohort 3 were defined by two consecutive negative NP/OP PCR tests, clearance by a healthcare professional, or resolution of symptoms. In the prospective study, whole blood, serum and a nasopharyngeal or oropharyngeal swab were collected from each participant by mobile phlebotomists. Additional blood draws and questionnaires over an approximately 2-month period could optionally be provided by prospective study participants. Before DNA extraction, prospective study blood samples were shipped either frozen or at room temperature.

TCRbeta CDR3 regions were amplified from genomic DNA by means of the immunoSEQ Assay, a bias-controlled multiplex PCR. Regarding the original processing steps: The number of nucleated cells in each sample was estimated by amplification of reference gene primers within the assay. To quantify the absolute abundance of each unique TCRbeta CDR3 rearrangement, sequence reads were collapsed and filtered. Productive Simpson clonality was computed per sample as the square root of Simpson's diversity index over productive rearrangements. Entries here come from immuneACCESS through TCRdb and include only in-frame sequences with V and J called. Some clones fail to appear in such tables; in the studies checked, an unresolved V gene covers under half of the shortfall, and the cause of the remainder is unknown. V, J and clone size reflect that table, while D and trimming were determined from the DNA. The sample table records roughly 280,000 clones; roughly nine tenths of these occur just once. Of the sample, 2% to 3% is held by the ten largest clones.

This TCR came from a woman in her late teens or twenties who had recovered from COVID-19. Sequenced sample: PBMCs or T cells enriched from blood (not recorded which). The sequence is built from TRBV5-8 and TRBJ2-3, with 8 bases aligning to TRBD2. The CDR3 here reads CASSLSSGGTDTQYF. The DNA is TGTGCCAGCAGCTTGAGTAGCGGGGGCACAGATACGCAGTATTTT. Reference TRBV5-8 and TRBJ2-3 genes cover what lies past the CDR3, so the full variable domain is EAGVTQSPTHLIKTRGQQATLRCSPISGHTSVYWYQQALGLGLQFLLWYDEGEERNRGNFPPRFSGRQFPNYSSELNVNALELEDSALYLCASSLSSGGTDTQYFGPGTRLTVL.